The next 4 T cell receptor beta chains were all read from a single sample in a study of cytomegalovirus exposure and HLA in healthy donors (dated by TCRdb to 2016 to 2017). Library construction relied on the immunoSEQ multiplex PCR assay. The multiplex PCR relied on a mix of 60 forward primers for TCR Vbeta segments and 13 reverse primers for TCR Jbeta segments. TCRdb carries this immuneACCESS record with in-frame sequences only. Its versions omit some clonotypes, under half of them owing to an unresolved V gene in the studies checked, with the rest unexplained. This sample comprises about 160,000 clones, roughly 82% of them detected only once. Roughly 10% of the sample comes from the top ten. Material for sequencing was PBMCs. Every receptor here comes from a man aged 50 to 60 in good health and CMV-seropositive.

The CDR3 DNA is TGTGCCAGCATCCCGGGACAGGCCTACTATGGCTACACCTTC. Protein product: CASIPGQAYYGYTF. This chain joins TRBV28 and TRBJ1-2; 8 bases agree with TRBD1. With V trimmed by 7 bases and J by 3 bases, 7 bases remained unmatched. The germline V gene has CDR1 MDHEN and CDR2 SYDVKM. The CDR3 runs to 14 residues.

CDR3 in amino acids: CASSAGHLPGELFF. As DNA, the CDR3 is TGTGCCAGCAGCGCAGGACACCTACCCGGGGAGCTGTTTTTT. The chain is built from TRBV9 and TRBJ2-2; weak D call: TRBD1 (5 bases). Trimming took off 3 bases at V and 6 bases at J, with 12 bases between the two ends. The CDR3 has 14 residues. Germline values: CDR1 SGDLS, CDR2 YYNGEE.

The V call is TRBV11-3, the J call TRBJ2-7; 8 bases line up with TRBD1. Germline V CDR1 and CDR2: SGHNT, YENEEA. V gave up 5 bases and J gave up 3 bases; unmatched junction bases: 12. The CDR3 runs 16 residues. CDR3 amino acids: CASSPSSQGADYEQYF. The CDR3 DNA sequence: TGTGCCAGCAGCCCTTCCAGTCAGGGGGCCGACTACGAGCAGTACTTC.

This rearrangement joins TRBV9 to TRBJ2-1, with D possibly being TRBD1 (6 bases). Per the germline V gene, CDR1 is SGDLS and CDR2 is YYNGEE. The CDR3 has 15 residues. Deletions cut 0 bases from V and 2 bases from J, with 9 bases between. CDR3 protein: CASSVGDTTYNEQFF. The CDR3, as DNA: TGTGCCAGCAGCGTAGGGGACACCACCTACAATGAGCAGTTCTTC. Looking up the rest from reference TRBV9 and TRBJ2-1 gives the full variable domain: DSGVTQTPKHLITATGQRVTLRCSPRSGDLSVYWYQQSLDQGLQFLIQYYNGEERAKGNILERFSAQQFPDLHSELNLSSLELGDSALYFCASSVGDTTYNEQFFGPGTRLTVL.